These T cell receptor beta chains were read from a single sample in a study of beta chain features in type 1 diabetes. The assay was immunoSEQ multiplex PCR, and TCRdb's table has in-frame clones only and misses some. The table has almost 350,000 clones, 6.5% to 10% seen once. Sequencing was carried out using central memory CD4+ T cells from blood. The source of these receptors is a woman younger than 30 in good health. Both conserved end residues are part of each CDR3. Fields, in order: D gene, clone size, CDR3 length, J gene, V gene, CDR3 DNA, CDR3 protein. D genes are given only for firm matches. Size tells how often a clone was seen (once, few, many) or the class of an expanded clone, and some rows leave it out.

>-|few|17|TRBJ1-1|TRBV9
TGTGCCAGCAGCGTTCAACGGCAAGTGGGGCCGAACACTGAAGCTTTCTTT
CASSVQRQVGPNTEAFF
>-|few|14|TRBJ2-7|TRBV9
TGTGCCAGCAGCGTAGACGGATGGACCTACGAGCAGTACTTC
CASSVDGWTYEQYF
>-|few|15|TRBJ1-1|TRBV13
TGTGCCAGCAGCAAGGAGTTGGGGCCTGACACTGAAGCTTTCTTT
CASSKELGPDTEAFF
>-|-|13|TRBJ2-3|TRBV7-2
TGTGCCAGCAAACTAGACGGTTTATCTACGCAGTATTTT
CASKLDGLSTQYF
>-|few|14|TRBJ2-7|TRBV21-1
TGTGCCAGCAGCAAAGGGCCTAGCGGGGAAGAGCAGTACTTC
CASSKGPSGEEQYF
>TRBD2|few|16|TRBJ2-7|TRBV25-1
TGTGCCAGCAGTGACGATCTAGCGGGAGGGCCTGACGAGCAGTACTTC
CASSDDLAGGPDEQYF
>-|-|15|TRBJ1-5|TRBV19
TGTGCCAGTACTGCAACAGGGAGAAGCAATCAGCCCCAGCATTTT
CASTATGRSNQPQHF
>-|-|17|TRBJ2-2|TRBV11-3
TGTGCCAGCAGCTTAGCCCCTGACAGGGGAGGGACCGGGGAGCTGTTTTTT
CASSLAPDRGGTGELFF
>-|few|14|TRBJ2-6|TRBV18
TGTGCCAGCTCAGGAACATCTGGGGCCAACGTCCTGACTTTC
CASSGTSGANVLTF
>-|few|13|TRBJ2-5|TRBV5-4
TGTGCCAGCAGCTTCGGGGGTCAAGAGACCCAGTACTTC
CASSFGGQETQYF
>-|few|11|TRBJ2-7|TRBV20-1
TGCAGTGGCCGGGACAACTACGAGCAGTACTTC
CSGRDNYEQYF
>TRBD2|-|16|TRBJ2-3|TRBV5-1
TGCGCCAGCAGCCCTAGCGGGGGAGACGGTACAGATACGCAGTATTTT
CASSPSGGDGTDTQYF
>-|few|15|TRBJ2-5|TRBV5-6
TGTGCCAGCCACCTCTGGGGCCGTGGTGGGGAGACCCAGTACTTC
CASHLWGRGGETQYF
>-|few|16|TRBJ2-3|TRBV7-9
TGTGCCAGCAGCTTAGCAGCGCGGGGCCAAACAGATACGCAGTATTTT
CASSLAARGQTDTQYF
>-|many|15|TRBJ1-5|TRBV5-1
TGCGCCAGCAGCCCCGCAGGGGCAGGCAATCAGCCCCAGCATTTT
CASSPAGAGNQPQHF
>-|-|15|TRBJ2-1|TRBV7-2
TGTGCCAGCAGCTACGCTTATTCCTCCTACAATGAGCAGTTCTTC
CASSYAYSSYNEQFF
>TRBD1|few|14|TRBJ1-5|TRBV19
TGTGCCAGTAGAGACGGACAGGGGAATCAGCCCCAGCATTTT
CASRDGQGNQPQHF
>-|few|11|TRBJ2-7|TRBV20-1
TGCAGTGCTAGTTCTGGATACGAGCAGTACTTC
CSASSGYEQYF
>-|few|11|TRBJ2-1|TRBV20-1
TGCAGTGCTAGCCAAGGGTATGAGCAGTTCTTC
CSASQGYEQFF
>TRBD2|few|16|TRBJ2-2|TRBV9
TGTGCCAGCAGCGTAGTTGTAGCGGGAGGGGCCGGGGAGCTGTTTTTT
CASSVVVAGGAGELFF
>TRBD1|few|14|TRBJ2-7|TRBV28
TGTGCCAGCAGCCTCGGGGACAGGGACTACGAGCAGTACTTC
CASSLGDRDYEQYF
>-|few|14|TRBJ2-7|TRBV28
TGTGCCAGCGCCTCACCCCCGAGTAGCTACGAGCAGTACTTC
CASASPPSSYEQYF
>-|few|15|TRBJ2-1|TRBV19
TGTGCCAGTAGTGGGGCCAGGGTGACCTACAATGAGCAGTTCTTC
CASSGARVTYNEQFF
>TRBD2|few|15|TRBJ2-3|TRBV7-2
TGTGCCAGCAGCTTATTAGCGGGAGTCGCAGATACGCAGTATTTT
CASSLLAGVADTQYF
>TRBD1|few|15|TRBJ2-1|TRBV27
TGTGCCAGCAGAATCCAACCGGGACAGGCAAATGAGCAGTTCTTC
CASRIQPGQANEQFF
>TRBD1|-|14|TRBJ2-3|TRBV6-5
TGTGCCAGCAGTAAAAACAGGGGTTCAGATACGCAGTATTTT
CASSKNRGSDTQYF
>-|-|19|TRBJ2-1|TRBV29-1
TGCAGCGTTGTGTTCGGGGTAAAGAGATTCTCCGTGACCTACAATGAGCAGTTCTTC
CSVVFGVKRFSVTYNEQFF
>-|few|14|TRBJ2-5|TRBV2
TGTGCCAGCAGCCAGGGTTCGAGAAAAGAGACCCAGTACTTC
CASSQGSRKETQYF
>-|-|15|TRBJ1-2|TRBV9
TGTGCCAGCAGCGTAGGGGGGGCTACTAACTATGGCTACACCTTC
CASSVGGATNYGYTF
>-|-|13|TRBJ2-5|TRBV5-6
TGTGCCAGCAGCTTGGTGGCCTATGAGACCCAGTACTTC
CASSLVAYETQYF
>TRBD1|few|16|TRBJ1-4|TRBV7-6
TGTGCCAGCAGCTCTAATACGGGACAGATGAATGAAAAACTGTTTTTT
CASSSNTGQMNEKLFF
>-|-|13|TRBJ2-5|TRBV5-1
TGCGCCAGCAGCTTGGAAGGGGAGGAGACCCAGTACTTC
CASSLEGEETQYF
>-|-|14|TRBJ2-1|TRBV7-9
TGTGCCAGCAGCTTAGTCGGCGCGGGCGGAAAGCAGTTCTTC
CASSLVGAGGKQFF
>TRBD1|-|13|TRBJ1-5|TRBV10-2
TGCGCCAGCAGTGTACAGGGGAATCAGCCCCAGCATTTT
CASSVQGNQPQHF
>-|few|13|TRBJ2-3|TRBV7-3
TGTGCCAGCAGCTTAAGCCCTTTGGATACGCAGTATTTT
CASSLSPLDTQYF
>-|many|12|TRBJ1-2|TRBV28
TGTGCCAGCAGGGTAGCTAACTATGGCTACACCTTC
CASRVANYGYTF
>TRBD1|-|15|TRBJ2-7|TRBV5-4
TGTGCCAGCAGGTCCGGGACAGGGCCTAACTACGAGCAGTACTTC
CASRSGTGPNYEQYF
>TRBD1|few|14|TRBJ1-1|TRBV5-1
TGCGCCAGCAGCTTCAGGGGGCAGAACACTGAAGCTTTCTTT
CASSFRGQNTEAFF
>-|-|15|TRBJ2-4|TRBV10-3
TGTGCCATCAGTGAGACAAGCGAGGCCAAAAACATTCAGTACTTC
CAISETSEAKNIQYF
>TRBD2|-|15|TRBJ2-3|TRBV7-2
TGTGCCAGCAGCTTAACTCTAGCGGGCACAGATACGCAGTATTTT
CASSLTLAGTDTQYF
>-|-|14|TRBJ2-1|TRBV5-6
TGTGCCAGCAGCTTGACCCGAAGGGGGAATGAGCAGTTCTTC
CASSLTRRGNEQFF
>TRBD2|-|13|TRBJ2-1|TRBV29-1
TGCAGCGTTGACGTCGGGACTAGCAATGAGCAGTTCTTC
CSVDVGTSNEQFF
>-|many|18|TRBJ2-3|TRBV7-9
TGTGCCAGCAGCTCCAGGGGCGGAGCTAGCGGAATCACAGATACGCAGTATTTT
CASSSRGGASGITDTQYF
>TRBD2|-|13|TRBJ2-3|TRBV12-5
TGTGCTAGTGGACTAGCGGGAGCAGATACGCAGTATTTT
CASGLAGADTQYF
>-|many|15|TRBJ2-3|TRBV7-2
TGTGCCAGCAGCGCAACTAGAGCTAGCACAGATACGCAGTATTTT
CASSATRASTDTQYF
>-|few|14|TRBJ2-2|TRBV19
TGTGCCAGTAGTCCATCACAGGACACCGGGGAGCTGTTTTTT
CASSPSQDTGELFF
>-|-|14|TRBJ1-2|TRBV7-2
TGTGCCAGCAGCCCCCAGGAAGCTAACTATGGCTACACCTTC
CASSPQEANYGYTF
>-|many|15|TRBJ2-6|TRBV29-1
TGCAGCGTAAGGGGGTCTGCCTCTGGGGCCAACGTCCTGACTTTC
CSVRGSASGANVLTF
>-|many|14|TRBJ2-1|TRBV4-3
TGCGCCAGCAGCTCGCGACAGTATGACAATGAGCAGTTCTTC
CASSSRQYDNEQFF
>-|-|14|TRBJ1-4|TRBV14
TGTGCCAGCAGCCCCCCGGGACATTGGGAAAAACTGTTTTTT
CASSPPGHWEKLFF
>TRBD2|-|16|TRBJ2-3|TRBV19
TGTGCCAGTAGTAAAAAGTCTAGCGGCAGCACAGATACGCAGTATTTT
CASSKKSSGSTDTQYF
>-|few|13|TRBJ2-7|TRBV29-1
TGCAGCGTTTCACCGACGGCGGCTTACGAGCAGTACTTC
CSVSPTAAYEQYF
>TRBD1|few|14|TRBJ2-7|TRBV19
TGTGCCAGTAGTCCTCGACAGGGGAGGACCGAGCAGTACTTC
CASSPRQGRTEQYF
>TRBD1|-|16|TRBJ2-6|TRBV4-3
TGCGCCAGCAGCCACGTAGGGACAGCTGGGCCCAACGTCCTGACTTTC
CASSHVGTAGPNVLTF
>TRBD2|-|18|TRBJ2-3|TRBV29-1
TGCAGCGTTGCGGGATGGGCGTGGGGTAGCGGGAGTGTCGATACGCAGTATTTT
CSVAGWAWGSGSVDTQYF
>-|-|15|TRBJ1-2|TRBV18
TGTGCCAGCTCACCCCGTACGACAGAGGGCTTAAGCTACACCTTC
CASSPRTTEGLSYTF
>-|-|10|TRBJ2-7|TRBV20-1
TGCAGTGCTGGGCACTACGAGCAGTACTTC
CSAGHYEQYF
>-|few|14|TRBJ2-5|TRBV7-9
TGTGCCAGCGGTTCGGGACGGTTACAAGAGACCCAGTACTTC
CASGSGRLQETQYF
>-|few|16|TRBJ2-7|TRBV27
TGTGCCAGCAGTTCCCCGTTCGCGTTAGGCTCCTACGAGCAGTACTTC
CASSSPFALGSYEQYF
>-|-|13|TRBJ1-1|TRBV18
TGTGCCAGCTCACCAATGGACAGTTTTGAAGCTTTCTTT
CASSPMDSFEAFF